What follows are 24 T cell receptor beta chains derived from one specimen sequenced in a study of T cells in Graves' hyperthyroidism and ophthalmopathy. Amplified TCR beta CDR3 regions derived from RNA transcripts. A first-round RT-PCR of the TCR CDR3 used the HTBI primer set. One entry per CDR3 protein, called by TCRdb with MiXCR from the multiplex PCR reads. Among hundreds of thousands of distinct CDR3 sequences listed, over 11% were seen once. The sequenced sample was blood. These receptors originate from a woman aged 25 to 45 with Graves' hyperthyroidism.

The V call is TRBV20-1, the J call TRBJ1-4; no reliable D call. The germline gives CDR1 DFQATT, CDR2 SNEGSKA (reference sequence). This CDR3 has 13 residues. V was trimmed by 5 bases and J by 5 bases, leaving 12 bases between them. The CDR3 loop reads CSAQIRENEKLFF. The CDR3 DNA sequence: TGCAGTGCTCAGATCAGAGAGAATGAAAAACTGTTTTTT.

This clonotype was seen ten or more times. The chain carries TRBV6-2 or TRBV6-3 and TRBJ1-4, with TRBD1 identical over 7 bases. Germline lookup yields CDR1 MNHEY and CDR2 SVGEGT. There are 14 residues in the CDR3. With 6 bases clipped from V and 8 bases from J, the junction kept 9 bases outside the gene matches. The CDR3 region has the DNA TGTGCCAGCAGAAGGGACAGCCTAGAAGAAAAACTGTTTTTT. This encodes CASRRDSLEEKLFF.

V usage is TRBV12-3 or TRBV12-4 and J usage is TRBJ2-3, with D possibly being TRBD1 (5 bases). This CDR3 is built from 14 residues. V was trimmed by 3 bases and J by 3 bases, leaving 10 bases between them. For the CDR3, the DNA is TGTGCCAGCAGTTTTGGGGCAGTTACAGATACGCAGTATTTT. It yields the protein CASSFGAVTDTQYF.

This clonotype was seen only a few times. The chain recombines TRBV7-3 with TRBJ2-1; 9 positions agree with TRBD2. The germline V gene encodes CDR1 SGHTA and CDR2 FQGTGA. The CDR3 has 15 residues. After removal of 6 bases from V and 3 bases from J, the junction contained 6 bases not matched to a gene. The CDR3 nucleotides are TGTGCCAGCAGTGGTAGCGGGAGTAACTACAATGAGCAGTTCTTC. Its protein product is CASSGSGSNYNEQFF.

The CDR3: CASSLGDRVGGELFF. For the CDR3, the DNA is TGTGCCAGCAGCTTAGGGGACAGGGTCGGCGGGGAGCTGTTTTTT. V gene TRBV7-9 combines with J gene TRBJ2-2; 9 nucleotides align to TRBD1. The CDR3 is made up of 15 amino acids. V shed 1 base, J shed 7 bases, and the junction held 4 bases outside the gene matches. Per the germline V gene, CDR1 is SEHNR and CDR2 is FQNEAQ (reference sequence). Looking up the rest from reference TRBV7-9 and TRBJ2-2 gives the full variable domain: DTGVSQNPRHKITKRGQNVTFRCDPISEHNRLYWYRQTLGQGPEFLTYFQNEAQLEKSRLLSDRFSAERPKGSFSTLEIQRTEQGDSAMYLCASSLGDRVGGELFFGEGSRLTVL.

This chain uses TRBV3-1 with TRBJ1-1; the D is unclear. From germline, CDR1 is LGHDT and CDR2 YNNKEL (reference sequence). V was pared by 0 bases and J by 0 bases, with 11 bases between. This CDR3 comprises 16 residues. CDR3 sequence reads: CASSQELGGMNTEAFF. The DNA of the CDR3 is TGTGCCAGCAGCCAAGAGCTGGGAGGAATGAACACTGAAGCTTTCTTT.

This clonotype was counted at least ten times. CDR3 nucleotides: TGTGCCAGCAGCTTAGACGCCGGAACCTACGAGCAGTACTTC. This encodes CASSLDAGTYEQYF. The chain combines TRBV11-2 with TRBJ2-7, with no clear D. V shed 0 bases and J shed 2 bases, with 8 bases lying between them. This CDR3 comprises 14 residues. CDR1 is SGHAT and CDR2 is FQNNGV in the germline V gene.

This rearrangement joins TRBV11-2 to TRBJ1-1; D perhaps matches TRBD1 (5 bases). Germline CDR1 reads SGHAT; CDR2 reads FQNNGV. This CDR3 spans 13 amino acids. V was clipped by 4 bases and J by 8 bases, with 14 bases between them. CDR3 sequence (DNA): TGTGCCAGCAGCTCGGACAACCAGGACGAAGCTTTCTTT. Translated, it gives CASSSDNQDEAFF.

At least ten counts were recorded for this clonotype. J is TRBJ1-1 and V is TRBV28; 8 nucleotides agree with TRBD1. Germline V gene data show CDR1 as MDHEN and CDR2 as SYDVKM. Trimming took 5 bases from V and 11 from J; bases not matched to a gene: 10. This CDR3 comprises 13 residues. CDR3 residues: CASSPLDRVAAFF. CDR3 sequence (DNA): TGTGCCAGCAGTCCCCTGGACAGGGTGGCTGCTTTCTTT.

In this sample, this clonotype turned up many times. The chain joins TRBV2 to TRBJ2-1; 8 bases match TRBD2. V was pared by 2 bases and J by 9 bases, with 18 bases of the junction left unmatched. The CDR3 covers 18 residues. In germline, CDR1 is SNHLY, CDR2 FYNNEI. In nucleotides, the CDR3 is TGTGCCAGCAGTGAATTTCGTACTCGGGGACTAGGACGTGGTGAGCAGTTCTTC. Its protein is CASSEFRTRGLGRGEQFF.

The chain carries TRBV7-9 and TRBJ2-2; 8 bases map to TRBD1. CDR1 is SEHNR and CDR2 is FQNEAQ in the germline V gene (reference sequence). V was pared by 5 bases and J by 1 base, with 6 bases of the junction left unmatched. CDR3 length: 16 residues. The CDR3 sequence: CASSPGTGENTGELFF. Written as DNA, the CDR3 is TGTGCCAGCAGCCCGGGGACAGGAGAGAACACCGGGGAGCTGTTTTTT. Together with reference TRBV7-9 and TRBJ2-2, the CDR3 gives the full variable domain: DTGVSQNPRHKITKRGQNVTFRCDPISEHNRLYWYRQTLGQGPEFLTYFQNEAQLEKSRLLSDRFSAERPKGSFSTLEIQRTEQGDSAMYLCASSPGTGENTGELFFGEGSRLTVL.

This clonotype was picked up many times. J is TRBJ2-1 and V is TRBV24-1; either TRBD1 or TRBD2 may fit D (6 bases each). Germline V gene data show CDR1 as KGHDR and CDR2 as SFDVKD. The ends were cut back, 4 bases at V and 9 bases at J, with 15 bases in the middle. There are 14 residues in the CDR3. CDR3 sequence reads: CATSDPGGGGEQFF. CDR3 nucleotides: TGTGCCACCAGTGACCCCGGGGGCGGCGGTGAGCAGTTCTTC.

This clonotype was recorded at least ten times. The rearrangement joins TRBV5-1 to TRBJ2-1; 7 bases align to TRBD1. This CDR3 has 17 residues. With V trimmed by 0 bases and J by 1 base, 7 bases remained unmatched. CDR1 SGHRS and CDR2 YFSETQ come from the germline V gene. This CDR3 reads CASSLGQGERSYNEQFF. For the CDR3, the DNA is TGCGCCAGCAGCTTGGGACAGGGTGAGAGGTCCTACAATGAGCAGTTCTTC.

This sequence joins TRBV10-3 and TRBJ2-1, with D maybe TRBD2 (6 bases). This CDR3 spans 13 amino acids. Trimming stripped 7 bases from V and 6 bases from J, with 13 bases between. Germline V lookup: CDR1 ENHRY, CDR2 SYGVKD. The CDR3 coding sequence is TGTGCCATCATGGGACTGGGAGGCAATGAGCAGTTCTTC. Translation gives CAIMGLGGNEQFF.

V gene TRBV30 combines with J gene TRBJ1-4; 9 bases align to TRBD1. The CDR3 totals 17 residues. V was pared by 5 bases and J by 8 bases, with 18 bases of the junction left unmatched. CDR1 is GTSNPN, CDR2 SVGIG, per germline (reference sequence). The CDR3 region is CAWGPHATGTGREKLFF. CDR3 DNA sequence: TGTGCCTGGGGCCCCCACGCGACCGGGACAGGGAGGGAAAAACTGTTTTTT. Using reference TRBV30 and TRBJ1-4 for the parts outside the CDR3, the full variable domain is SQTIHQWPATLVQPVGSPLSLECTVEGTSNPNLYWYRQAAGRGLQLLFYSVGIGQISSEVPQNLSASRPQDRQFILSSKKLLLSDSGFYLCAWGPHATGTGREKLFFGSGTQLSVL.

This clonotype has a handful of counts. The rearrangement uses TRBV2 and TRBJ2-7; 11 nucleotides match TRBD2. The CDR3 runs 14 residues. V lost 6 bases to trimming and J lost 4 bases; unmatched junction nucleotides: 5. Germline CDR1 is SNHLY and CDR2 is FYNNEI. CDR3 region: CASRVLAGEYEQYF. In DNA form, the CDR3 reads TGTGCCAGCAGGGTACTAGCGGGAGAATACGAGCAGTACTTC.

Only a few counts were recorded for this clonotype. This rearrangement joins TRBV14 to TRBJ2-5; D gene uncertain. This CDR3 spans 16 amino acids. Germline CDR1 SGHDN, CDR2 FVKESK. The V gene lost 1 base and the J gene lost 0 bases, with 12 bases spanning the gap. The CDR3 nucleotides are TGTGCCAGCAGCCAAGCCCTACTGGCGGACCAAGAGACCCAGTACTTC. Its translation: CASSQALLADQETQYF.

For this clonotype: This may arise from a read error, as a much more abundant clone is one base away. The V call is TRBV20-1, the J call TRBJ2-7; no firm D call. Germline CDR1 is DFQATT and CDR2 is SNEGSKA (reference sequence). This CDR3 contains 14 residues. The CDR3 reads CSASHSLGSYKQYF. In nucleotides, the CDR3 is TGCAGTGCTAGTCACAGCCTTGGCTCCTACAAGCAGTACTTC.

The V call is TRBV7-2, the J call TRBJ2-6, with no clear D. The V gene's germline CDR1 is SGHTA and CDR2 FQGNSA. The CDR3 has 17 amino acids. Trimming left V 2 bases short and J 2 bases short, with 13 bases between. DNA for the CDR3: TGTGCCAGCAGCTTATTGTCCGGCGTTCCTGGGGCCAACGTCCTGACTTTC. Translated, it gives CASSLLSGVPGANVLTF.

The chain joins TRBV20-1 to TRBJ2-7, with a possible D match to TRBD2 (5 bases). This CDR3 region has 15 residues. Trimming took off 3 bases at V and 0 bases at J, with 15 bases between the two ends. CDR1 and CDR2 from the germline V gene are DFQATT and SNEGSKA (reference sequence). In nucleotides, the CDR3 is TGCAGTGCTAGGGGAAGGGCGGGCCGCTCCTACGAGCAGTACTTC. This encodes CSARGRAGRSYEQYF.

This clonotype was observed a handful of times. V is TRBV7-9 and J is TRBJ2-4; D is perhaps TRBD2 (5 bases). V dropped 0 bases and J dropped 7 bases, with 13 bases sitting between them. There are 15 residues in the CDR3. Germline CDR1 SEHNR, CDR2 FQNEAQ (reference sequence). The CDR3 is CASSLAGLAGNIQYF. The CDR3 bases are TGTGCCAGCAGCTTAGCGGGTCTAGCCGGTAACATTCAGTACTTC.

The J gene is TRBJ1-1, the V gene TRBV19, with TRBD1 matching over 9 bases. J gave up 5 bases and V 5 bases, and 12 bases lay outside the gene matches. The CDR3 totals 16 residues. From germline, CDR1 is LNHDA and CDR2 SQIVND (reference sequence). The CDR3 region has the DNA TGTGCCAGTAGTCCCCACAGGGGGCGCGATGGGACTGAAGCTTTCTTT. The encoded protein is CASSPHRGRDGTEAFF.

Ten or more counts support this clonotype. V is TRBV20-1 and J is TRBJ1-5, with a possible D match to TRBD1 (6 bases). The CDR3 consists of 12 residues. Germline CDR1 is DFQATT and CDR2 is SNEGSKA (reference sequence). The V end was cut by 3 bases, the J end by 7 bases, with 10 bases between. CDR3 sequence reads: CSASKGGQPQHF. The CDR3 coding sequence is TGCAGTGCTAGCAAGGGGGGCCAGCCCCAGCATTTT.

This chain connects TRBV4-3 to TRBJ1-5; D is uncertain. V was clipped by 5 bases and J by 2 bases, with 13 bases between them. The CDR3 is made up of 15 amino acids. Germline assignment: CDR1 LGHNA and CDR2 YSLEER. CDR3 in DNA: TGCGCCAGCAGCTCCACGGTGGCGCGCAATCAGCCCCAGCATTTT. Its protein is CASSSTVARNQPQHF.